This T cell receptor beta chain comes out of a study of shared clonotypes between healthy human individuals. The method was immunoSEQ multiplex PCR; TCRdb's version includes in-frame clones alone and lacks a portion of them. The table includes over a million clones, 75% to 80% detected once. Per the germline V gene, CDR1 is SNHLY and CDR2 is FYNNEI. This CDR3 comprises 16 residues. Trimming stripped 8 bases from V and 2 bases from J, with 19 bases between. The V and J genes are TRBV2 and TRBJ1-5; tentative D call: TRBD1 (5 bases). This TCR was recovered from a man younger than 30 in good health. Some clones in this sample may be carry-over from other donors' samples. Source material: memory CD4+ T cells from PBMCs. Subset specified: CD45RA-negative fraction. CDR3 amino acids: CASRGNRRGGNQPQHF. CDR3 DNA sequence: TGTGCCAGCCGGGGGAACAGACGAGGTGGCAATCAGCCCCAGCATTTT.